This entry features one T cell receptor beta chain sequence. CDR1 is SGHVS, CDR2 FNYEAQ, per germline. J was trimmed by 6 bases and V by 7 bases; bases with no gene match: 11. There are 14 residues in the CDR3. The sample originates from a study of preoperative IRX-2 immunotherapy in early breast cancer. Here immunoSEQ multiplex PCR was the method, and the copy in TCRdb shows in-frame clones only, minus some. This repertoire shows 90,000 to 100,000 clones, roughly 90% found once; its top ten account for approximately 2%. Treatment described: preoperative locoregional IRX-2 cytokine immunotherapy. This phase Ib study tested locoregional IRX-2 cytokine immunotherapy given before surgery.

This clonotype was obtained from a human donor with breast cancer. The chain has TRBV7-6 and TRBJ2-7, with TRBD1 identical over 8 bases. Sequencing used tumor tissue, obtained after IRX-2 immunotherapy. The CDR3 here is CASTLGQGSPEQYF. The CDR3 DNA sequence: TGTGCCAGCACCCTTGGACAGGGAAGTCCCGAGCAGTACTTC. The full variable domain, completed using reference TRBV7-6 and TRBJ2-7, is GAGVSQSPRYKVTKRGQDVALRCDPISGHVSLYWYRQALGQGPEFLTYFNYEAQQDKSGLPNDRFSAERPEGSISTLTIQRTEQRDSAMYRCASTLGQGSPEQYFGPGTRLTVT.